This TCR beta chain is drawn from a study of T cells in Graves' hyperthyroidism and ophthalmopathy. Study background: Sampling of peripheral blood happened at initial diagnosis, prior to any treatment.

Using RNA transcripts as the source, TCR beta CDR3 regions were amplified. Primed by the HTBI set, a first-round RT-PCR was run on the TCR CDR3. MiXCR, applied by TCRdb to the multiplex PCR reads, yields one record per CDR3 protein. This table holds about 340,000 distinct CDR3 sequences, 15% to 20% found once. Trimming pared 5 bases from V and 0 bases from J, leaving 17 bases between. Germline values: CDR1 SGHAT, CDR2 FQDESV (reference sequence). This CDR3 is built from 17 residues. Criteria for exclusion of patients were uncontrolled infection, other autoimmune disease, pregnancy or lactation. At least ten counts were recorded for this clonotype.

This receptor was obtained from a woman aged 45-65 years with Graves' hyperthyroidism. Sequencing was done on a sample of blood. V usage is TRBV11-1 and J usage is TRBJ2-1; D possibly uses TRBD1 or TRBD2 (5 bases each). As DNA, the CDR3 is TGTGCCAGCAGCGATACCCGGGGCCATAGCTCCTACAATGAGCAGTTCTTC. Translation: CASSDTRGHSSYNEQFF.